This paragraph covers one T cell receptor beta chain sequence. What it binds is unknown. V lost 1 base and J 5 bases, leaving 14 bases between the germline ends. This CDR3 is built from 15 residues. Germline CDR1 and CDR2: LGHNA and YNFKEQ. Repertoires were generated with immunoSEQ multiplex PCR, while TCRdb's copy carries only in-frame clones and drops some. The sample carries fewer than 50,000 clones, 92% recorded once. This specimen comes from a study of OX40 agonist ivuxolimab in advanced cancers. Overall study results and limits: The study found that CD8+ T cells averaged more expanded clones than CD4+. There was clonal expansion of CD4+ and CD8+ blood T cells by week 6 at 0.1 to 3.0 mg/kg.

The receptor was isolated from an adult with an advanced solid tumor such as melanoma, head and neck, liver or kidney cancer. The sample was CD4+ or CD8+ T cells sorted from blood, taken in a trial of the OX40 agonist ivuxolimab. The rearrangement joins TRBV4-2 to TRBJ2-5; D might be TRBD2 (6 bases). CDR3 sequence reads: CASSQGPGEGETQYF. CDR3 DNA: TGTGCCAGCAGCCAAGGGCCGGGAGAAGGTGAGACCCAGTACTTC.